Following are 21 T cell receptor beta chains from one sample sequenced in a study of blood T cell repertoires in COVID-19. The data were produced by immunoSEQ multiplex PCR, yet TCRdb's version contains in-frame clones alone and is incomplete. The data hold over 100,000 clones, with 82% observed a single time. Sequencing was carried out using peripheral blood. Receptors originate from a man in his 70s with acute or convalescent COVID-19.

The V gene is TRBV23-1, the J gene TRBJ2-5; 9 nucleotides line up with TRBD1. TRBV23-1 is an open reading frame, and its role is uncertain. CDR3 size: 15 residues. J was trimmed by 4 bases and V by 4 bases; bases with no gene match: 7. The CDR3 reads CASSPKQGARETQYF. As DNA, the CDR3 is TGCGCCAGCAGTCCTAAACAGGGGGCACGAGAGACCCAGTACTTC.

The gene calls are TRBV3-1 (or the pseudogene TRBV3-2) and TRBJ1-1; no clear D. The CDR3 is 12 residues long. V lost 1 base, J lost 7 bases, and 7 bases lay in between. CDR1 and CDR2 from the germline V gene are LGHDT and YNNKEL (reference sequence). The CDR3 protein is CASSQGVIEAFF. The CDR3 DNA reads TGTGCCAGCAGCCAAGGAGTTATTGAAGCTTTCTTT.

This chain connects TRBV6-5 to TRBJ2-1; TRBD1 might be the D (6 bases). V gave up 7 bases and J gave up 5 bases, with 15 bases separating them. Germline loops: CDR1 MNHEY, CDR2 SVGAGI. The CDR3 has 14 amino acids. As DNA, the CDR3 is TGTGCCAGCACCTACGGACAGATAAACAATGAGCAGTTCTTC. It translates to CASTYGQINNEQFF.

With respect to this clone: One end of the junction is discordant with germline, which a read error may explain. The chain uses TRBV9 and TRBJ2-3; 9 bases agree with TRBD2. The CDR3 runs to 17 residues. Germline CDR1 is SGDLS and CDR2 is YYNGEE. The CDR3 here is CANSFRLAAEGSDTQYF. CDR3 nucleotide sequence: TGTGCCAACAGCTTCCGACTAGCGGCCGAGGGGTCAGATACGCAGTATTTT.

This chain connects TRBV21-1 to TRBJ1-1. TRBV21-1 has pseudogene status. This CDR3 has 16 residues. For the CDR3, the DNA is TGTGCCAGCAGCAAAAGTAGGCGGCAGTCGAACACTGAAGCTTTCTTT. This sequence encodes CASSKSRRQSNTEAFF.

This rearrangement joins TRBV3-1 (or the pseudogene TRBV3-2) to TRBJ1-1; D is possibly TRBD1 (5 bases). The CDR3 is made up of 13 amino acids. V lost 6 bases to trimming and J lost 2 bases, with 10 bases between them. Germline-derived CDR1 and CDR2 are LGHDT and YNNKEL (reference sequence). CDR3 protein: CASRQTANTEAFF. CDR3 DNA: TGTGCCAGCAGACAGACAGCTAACACTGAAGCTTTCTTT.

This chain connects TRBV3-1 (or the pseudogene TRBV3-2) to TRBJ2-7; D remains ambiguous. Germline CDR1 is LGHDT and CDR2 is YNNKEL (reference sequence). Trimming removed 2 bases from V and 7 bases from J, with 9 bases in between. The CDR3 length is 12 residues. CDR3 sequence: CASSQSLLEQYF. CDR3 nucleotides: TGTGCCAGCAGCCAATCCCTCCTTGAGCAGTACTTC.

In nucleotides, the CDR3 is TGCAGCGTTGGCAGGAACTATGGCTACACCTTC. It translates to CSVGRNYGYTF. The genes are TRBV29-1 and TRBJ1-2, with D uncertain. V was pared by 4 bases and J by 2 bases, with 5 bases between. The CDR3 consists of 11 residues. CDR1 and CDR2 from the germline V gene are SQVTM and ANQGSEA. Drawing the rest from reference TRBV29-1 and TRBJ1-2, the complete variable domain is SAVISQKPSRDICQRGTSLTIQCQVDSQVTMMFWYRQQPGQSLTLIATANQGSEATYESGFVIDKFPISRPNLTFSTLTVSNMSPEDSSIYLCSVGRNYGYTFGSGTRLTVV.

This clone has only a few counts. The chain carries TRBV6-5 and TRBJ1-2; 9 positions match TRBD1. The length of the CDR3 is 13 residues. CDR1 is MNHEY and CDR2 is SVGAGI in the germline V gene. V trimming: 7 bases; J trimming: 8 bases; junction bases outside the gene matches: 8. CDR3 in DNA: TGTGCCAGCAACAGGGGGCGATCAGAGGGCTACACCTTC. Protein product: CASNRGRSEGYTF.

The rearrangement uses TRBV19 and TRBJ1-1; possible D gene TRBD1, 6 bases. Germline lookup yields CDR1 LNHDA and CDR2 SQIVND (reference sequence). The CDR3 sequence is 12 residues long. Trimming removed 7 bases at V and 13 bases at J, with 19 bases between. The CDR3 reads CASTAGQGRGFF. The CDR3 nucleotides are TGTGCCAGTACGGCCGGGCAGGGGAGAGGTTTCTTT.

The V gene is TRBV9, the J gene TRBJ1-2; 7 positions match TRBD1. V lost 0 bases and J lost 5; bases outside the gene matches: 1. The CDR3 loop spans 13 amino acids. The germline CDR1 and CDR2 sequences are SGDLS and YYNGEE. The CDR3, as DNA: TGTGCCAGCAGCGTAGAACAGGGGTATGGCTACACCTTC. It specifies CASSVEQGYGYTF.

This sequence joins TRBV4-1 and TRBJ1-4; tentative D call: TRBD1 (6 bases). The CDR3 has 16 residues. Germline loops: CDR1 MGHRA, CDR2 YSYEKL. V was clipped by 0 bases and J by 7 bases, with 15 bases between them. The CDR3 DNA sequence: TGCGCCAGCAGCCAAGATATACAGGGTTATGGTGAAAAACTGTTTTTT. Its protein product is CASSQDIQGYGEKLFF.

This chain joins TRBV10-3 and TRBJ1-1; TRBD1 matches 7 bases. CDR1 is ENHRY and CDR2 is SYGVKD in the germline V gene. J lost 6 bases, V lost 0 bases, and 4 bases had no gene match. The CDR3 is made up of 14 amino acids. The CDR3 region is CAISESWQGAEAFF. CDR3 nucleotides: TGTGCCATCAGTGAGTCGTGGCAGGGGGCTGAAGCTTTCTTT.

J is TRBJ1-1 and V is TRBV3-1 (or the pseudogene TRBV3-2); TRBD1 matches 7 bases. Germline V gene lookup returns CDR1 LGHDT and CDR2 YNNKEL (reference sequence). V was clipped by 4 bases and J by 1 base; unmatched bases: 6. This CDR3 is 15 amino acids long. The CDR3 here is CASSPAGQRNTEAFF. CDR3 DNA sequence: TGTGCCAGCAGCCCCGCGGGACAGCGGAACACTGAAGCTTTCTTT.

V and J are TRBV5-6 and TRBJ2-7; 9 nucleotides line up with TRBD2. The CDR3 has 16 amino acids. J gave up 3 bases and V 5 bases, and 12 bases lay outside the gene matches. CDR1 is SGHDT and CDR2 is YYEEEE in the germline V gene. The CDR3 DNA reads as TGTGCCAGCAGTTCTGAAGCGGGAGGAGGATACTACGAGCAGTACTTC. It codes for CASSSEAGGGYYEQYF.

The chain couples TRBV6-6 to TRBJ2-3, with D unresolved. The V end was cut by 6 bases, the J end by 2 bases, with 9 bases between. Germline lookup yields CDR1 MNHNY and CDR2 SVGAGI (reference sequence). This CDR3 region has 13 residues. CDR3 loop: CASRERNTDTQYF. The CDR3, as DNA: TGTGCCAGCAGGGAGAGGAACACAGATACGCAGTATTTT.

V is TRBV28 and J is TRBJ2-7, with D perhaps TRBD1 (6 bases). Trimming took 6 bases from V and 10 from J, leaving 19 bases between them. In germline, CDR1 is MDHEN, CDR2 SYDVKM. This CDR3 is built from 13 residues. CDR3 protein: CASRPQTGFQQYF. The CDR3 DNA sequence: TGTGCCAGCAGGCCCCAAACAGGGTTCCAACAGTACTTC.

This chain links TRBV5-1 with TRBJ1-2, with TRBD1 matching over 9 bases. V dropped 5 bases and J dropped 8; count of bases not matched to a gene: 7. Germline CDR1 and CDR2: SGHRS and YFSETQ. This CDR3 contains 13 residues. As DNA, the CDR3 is TGCGCCAGCAGTTCGGGACAGGGATGGGGCTACACCTTC. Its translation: CASSSGQGWGYTF.

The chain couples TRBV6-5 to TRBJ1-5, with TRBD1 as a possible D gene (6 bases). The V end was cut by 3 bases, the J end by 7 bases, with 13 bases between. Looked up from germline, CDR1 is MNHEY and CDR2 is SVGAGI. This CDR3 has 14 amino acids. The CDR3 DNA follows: TGTGCCAGCAGTTATCGGCAGGGGTTCCAGCCCCAGCATTTT. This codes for CASSYRQGFQPQHF.

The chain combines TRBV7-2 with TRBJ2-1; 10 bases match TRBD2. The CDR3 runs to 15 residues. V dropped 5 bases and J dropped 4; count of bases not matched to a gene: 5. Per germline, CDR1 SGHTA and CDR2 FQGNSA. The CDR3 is CASSRLSGRYNEQFF. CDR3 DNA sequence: TGTGCCAGCAGCCGCCTTAGCGGGAGGTACAATGAGCAGTTCTTC.

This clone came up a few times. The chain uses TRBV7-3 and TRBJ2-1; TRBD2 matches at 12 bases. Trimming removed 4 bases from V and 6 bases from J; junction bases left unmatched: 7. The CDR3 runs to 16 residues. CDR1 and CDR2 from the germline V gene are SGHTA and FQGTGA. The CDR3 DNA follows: TGTGCCAGCAGCTCGTCGACTAGCGGGGGCTCCAATGAGCAGTTCTTC. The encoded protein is CASSSSTSGGSNEQFF.